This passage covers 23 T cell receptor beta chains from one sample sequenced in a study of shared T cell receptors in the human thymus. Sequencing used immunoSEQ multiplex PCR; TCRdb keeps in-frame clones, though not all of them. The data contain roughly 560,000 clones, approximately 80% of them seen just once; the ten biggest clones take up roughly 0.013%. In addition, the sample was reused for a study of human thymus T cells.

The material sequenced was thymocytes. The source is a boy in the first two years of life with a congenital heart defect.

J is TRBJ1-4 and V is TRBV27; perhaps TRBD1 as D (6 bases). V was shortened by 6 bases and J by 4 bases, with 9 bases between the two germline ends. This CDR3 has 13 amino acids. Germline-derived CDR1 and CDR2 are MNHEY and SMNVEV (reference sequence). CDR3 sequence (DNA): TGTGCCAGCAGGGACAGTCATAATGAAAAACTGTTTTTT. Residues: CASRDSHNEKLFF.

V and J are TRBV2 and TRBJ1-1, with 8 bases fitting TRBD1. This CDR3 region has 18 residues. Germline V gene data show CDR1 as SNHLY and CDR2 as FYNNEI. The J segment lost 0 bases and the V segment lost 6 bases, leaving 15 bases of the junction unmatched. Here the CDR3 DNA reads TGTGCCAGCAGGGGAACGGGACAGGTTAGGCGGATGAACACTGAAGCTTTCTTT. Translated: CASRGTGQVRRMNTEAFF.

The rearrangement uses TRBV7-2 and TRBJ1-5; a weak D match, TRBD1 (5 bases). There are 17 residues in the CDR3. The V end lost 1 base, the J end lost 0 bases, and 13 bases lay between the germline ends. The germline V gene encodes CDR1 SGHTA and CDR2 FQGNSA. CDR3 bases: TGTGCCAGCAGCTTAGGGGGGGACGGCGATAGCAATCAGCCCCAGCATTTT. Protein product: CASSLGGDGDSNQPQHF.

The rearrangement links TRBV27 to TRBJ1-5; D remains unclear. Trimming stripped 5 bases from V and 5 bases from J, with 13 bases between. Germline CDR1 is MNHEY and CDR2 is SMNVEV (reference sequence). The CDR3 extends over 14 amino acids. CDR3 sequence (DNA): TGTGCCAGCAGTCCCCGGACTCCCGATCAGCCCCAGCATTTT. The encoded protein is CASSPRTPDQPQHF.

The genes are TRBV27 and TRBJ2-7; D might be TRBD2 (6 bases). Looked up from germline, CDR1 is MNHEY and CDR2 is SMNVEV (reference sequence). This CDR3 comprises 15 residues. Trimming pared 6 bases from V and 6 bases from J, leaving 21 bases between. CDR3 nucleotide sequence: TGTGCCAGCAGCCCAGGGCGCGGGGACCTTGCCGAGCAGTACTTC. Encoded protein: CASSPGRGDLAEQYF.

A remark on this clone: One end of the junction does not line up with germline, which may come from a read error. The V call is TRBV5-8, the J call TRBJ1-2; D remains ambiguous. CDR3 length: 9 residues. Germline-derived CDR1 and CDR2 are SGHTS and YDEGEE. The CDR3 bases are TGTGCCAGCAGACGAGGTGATGCCTTC. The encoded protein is CASRRGDAF.

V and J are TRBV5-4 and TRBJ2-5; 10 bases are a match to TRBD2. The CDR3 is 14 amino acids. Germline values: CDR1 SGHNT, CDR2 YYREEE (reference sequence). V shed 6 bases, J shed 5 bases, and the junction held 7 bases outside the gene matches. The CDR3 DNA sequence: TGTGCCAGCAATCTAGCGGGAGTTAGGGAGACCCAGTACTTC. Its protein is CASNLAGVRETQYF. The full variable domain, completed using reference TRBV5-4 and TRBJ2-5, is ETGVTQSPTHLIKTRGQQVTLRCSSQSGHNTVSWYQQALGQGPQFIFQYYREEENGRGNFPPRFSGLQFPNYSSELNVNALELDDSALYLCASNLAGVRETQYFGPGTRLLVL.

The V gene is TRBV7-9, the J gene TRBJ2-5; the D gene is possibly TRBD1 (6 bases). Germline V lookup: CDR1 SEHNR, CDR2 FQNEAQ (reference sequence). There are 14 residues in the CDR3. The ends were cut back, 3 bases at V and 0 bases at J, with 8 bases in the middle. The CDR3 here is CASSFDRYQETQYF. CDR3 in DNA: TGTGCCAGCAGCTTTGACAGGTACCAAGAGACCCAGTACTTC.

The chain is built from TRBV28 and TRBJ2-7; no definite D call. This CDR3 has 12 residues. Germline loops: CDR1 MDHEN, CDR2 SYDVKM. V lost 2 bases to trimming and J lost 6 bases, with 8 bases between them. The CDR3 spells CASSLDNREQYF. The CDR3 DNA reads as TGTGCCAGCAGTTTAGACAACCGCGAGCAGTACTTC.

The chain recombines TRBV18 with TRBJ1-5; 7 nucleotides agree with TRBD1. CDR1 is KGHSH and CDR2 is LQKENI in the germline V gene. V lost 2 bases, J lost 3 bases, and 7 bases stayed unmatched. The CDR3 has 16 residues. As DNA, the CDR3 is TGTGCCAGCTCACCAAATAGGGACAGCTTCAATCAGCCCCAGCATTTT. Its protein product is CASSPNRDSFNQPQHF.

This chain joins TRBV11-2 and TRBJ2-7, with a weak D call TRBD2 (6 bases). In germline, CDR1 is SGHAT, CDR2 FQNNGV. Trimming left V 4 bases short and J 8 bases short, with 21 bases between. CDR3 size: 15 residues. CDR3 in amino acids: CASSWGLPFESQQYF. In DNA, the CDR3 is TGTGCCAGCAGCTGGGGACTGCCCTTCGAGTCACAGCAGTACTTC.

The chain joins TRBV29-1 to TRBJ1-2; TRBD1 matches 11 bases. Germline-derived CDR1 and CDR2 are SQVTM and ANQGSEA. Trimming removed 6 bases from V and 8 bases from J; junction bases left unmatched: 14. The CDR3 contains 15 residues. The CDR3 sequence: CSVEWGWTGGDGYTF. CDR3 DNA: TGCAGCGTCGAATGGGGATGGACAGGGGGCGACGGCTACACCTTC.

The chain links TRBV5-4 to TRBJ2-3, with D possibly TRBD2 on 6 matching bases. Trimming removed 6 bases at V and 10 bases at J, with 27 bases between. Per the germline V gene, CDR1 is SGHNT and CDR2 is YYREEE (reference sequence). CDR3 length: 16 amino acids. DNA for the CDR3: TGTGCCAGCAATACCCGGACCAGCGGGTTGGCCTCGGCGCAGTATTTT. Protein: CASNTRTSGLASAQYF.

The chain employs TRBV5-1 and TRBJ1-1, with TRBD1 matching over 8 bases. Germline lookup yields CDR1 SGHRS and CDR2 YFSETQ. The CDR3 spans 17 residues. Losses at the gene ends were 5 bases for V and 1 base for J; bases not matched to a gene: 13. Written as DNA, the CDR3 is TGCGCCAGCAGACCCCCGGTGGGCCAGGGGGCGAACACTGAAGCTTTCTTT. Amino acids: CASRPPVGQGANTEAFF.

The CDR3 sequence is CASSRPRGRTGELFF. As DNA, the CDR3 is TGTGCCAGCAGCAGACCCAGGGGGCGGACCGGGGAGCTGTTTTTT. This chain connects TRBV6-6 to TRBJ2-2; TRBD1 matches at 8 bases. CDR1 is MNHNY and CDR2 is SVGAGI in the germline V gene (reference sequence). J gave up 5 bases and V 6 bases, and 8 bases lay outside the gene matches. The CDR3 covers 15 residues.

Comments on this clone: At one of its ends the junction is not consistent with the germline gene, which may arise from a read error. The CDR3 DNA sequence: TGTGCCAGCAGCTTGGGGACTAGCGGGAACGCCGGGGAGCTGTTTTTT. Protein sequence: CASSLGTSGNAGELFF. The rearrangement uses TRBV5-6 and TRBJ2-2, with 12 bases identical to TRBD2. CDR1 is SGHDT, CDR2 YYEEEE, per germline. The CDR3 is 16 residues long.

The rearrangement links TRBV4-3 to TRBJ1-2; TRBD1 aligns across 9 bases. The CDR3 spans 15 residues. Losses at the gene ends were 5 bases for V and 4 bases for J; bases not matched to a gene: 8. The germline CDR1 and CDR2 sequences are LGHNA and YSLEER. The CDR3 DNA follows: TGCGCCAGCAGCGATTGGGACAGGGACCTCTATGGCTACACCTTC. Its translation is CASSDWDRDLYGYTF.

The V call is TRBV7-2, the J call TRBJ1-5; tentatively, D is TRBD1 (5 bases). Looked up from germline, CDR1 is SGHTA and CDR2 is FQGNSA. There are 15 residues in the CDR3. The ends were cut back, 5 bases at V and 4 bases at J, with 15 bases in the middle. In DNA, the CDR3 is TGTGCCAGCAGCCACCAGGGACGGGGGAATCAGCCCCAGCATTTT. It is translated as CASSHQGRGNQPQHF. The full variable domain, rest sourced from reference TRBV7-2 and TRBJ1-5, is GAGVSQSPSNKVTEKGKDVELRCDPISGHTALYWYRQSLGQGLEFLIYFQGNSAPDKSGLPSDRFSAERTGGSVSTLTIQRTQQEDSAVYLCASSHQGRGNQPQHFGDGTRLSIL.

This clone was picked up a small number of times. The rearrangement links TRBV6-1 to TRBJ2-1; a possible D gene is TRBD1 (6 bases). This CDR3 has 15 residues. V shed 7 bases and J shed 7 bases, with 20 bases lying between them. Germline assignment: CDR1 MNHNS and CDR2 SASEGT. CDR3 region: CASMVNAGTRNEQFF. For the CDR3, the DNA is TGTGCCAGCATGGTAAACGCCGGGACAAGGAATGAGCAGTTCTTC.

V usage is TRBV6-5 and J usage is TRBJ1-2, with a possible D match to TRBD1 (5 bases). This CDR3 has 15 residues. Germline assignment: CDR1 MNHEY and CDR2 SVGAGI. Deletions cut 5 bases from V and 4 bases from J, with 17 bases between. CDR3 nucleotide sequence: TGTGCCAGCAGTCCCTTGGGGGGTTCTCTCTATGGCTACACCTTC. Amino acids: CASSPLGGSLYGYTF.

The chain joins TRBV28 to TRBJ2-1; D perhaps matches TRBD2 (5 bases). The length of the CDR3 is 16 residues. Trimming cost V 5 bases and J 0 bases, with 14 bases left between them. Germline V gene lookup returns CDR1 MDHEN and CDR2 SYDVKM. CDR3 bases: TGTGCCAGCAGTGAGGACTTGGATCGCTCCTACAATGAGCAGTTCTTC. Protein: CASSEDLDRSYNEQFF.

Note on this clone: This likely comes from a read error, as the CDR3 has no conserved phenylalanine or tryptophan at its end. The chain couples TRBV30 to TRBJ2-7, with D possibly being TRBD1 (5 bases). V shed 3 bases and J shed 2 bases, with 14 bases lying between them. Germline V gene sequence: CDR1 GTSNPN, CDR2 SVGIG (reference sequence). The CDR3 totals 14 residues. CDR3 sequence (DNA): TGTGCCTGGAGCTCCTGGGGCACCGCCTACGAGCAGTACCTC. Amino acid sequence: CAWSSWGTAYEQYL.

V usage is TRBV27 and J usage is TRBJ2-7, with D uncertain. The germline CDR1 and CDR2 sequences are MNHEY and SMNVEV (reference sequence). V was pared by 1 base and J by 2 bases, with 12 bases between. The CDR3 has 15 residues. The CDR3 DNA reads TGTGCCAGCAGTTTATTTAGAGAACGGGCCTACGAGCAGTACTTC. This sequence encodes CASSLFRERAYEQYF.